The present TCR beta chain was sequenced within a study of pediatric ulcerative colitis. Study in general: Several patients showed pancolitis and two showed left-sided colitis. Regarding the study as a whole: Blood-derived T cells may be present in rectal pinch biopsies. In rectum, acute severe colitis had expanded clones and less diversity.

During colonoscopy, one to two rectal pinch biopsies were collected. Concerning this clone itself: Antigen specificity is unknown.

V lost 5 bases to trimming and J lost 4 bases; unmatched junction nucleotides: 3. This CDR3 region has 14 residues. CDR1 MNHEY and CDR2 SMNVEV come from the germline V gene (reference sequence). Using immunoSEQ multiplex PCR, the repertoire was profiled, and TCRdb retains in-frame clones only, with some absent. The sample lists under 50,000 clones; over 70% were seen once. The sequenced material came from gut tissue. The chain uses TRBV27 and TRBJ2-7, with 12 bases lining up with TRBD1. This sequence originates from a girl between 10 and 17 years old with moderate ulcerative colitis. DNA for the CDR3: TGTGCCAGCAGTCCGGGACAGGGGGCTTACGAGCAGTACTTC. This gives the protein CASSPGQGAYEQYF.